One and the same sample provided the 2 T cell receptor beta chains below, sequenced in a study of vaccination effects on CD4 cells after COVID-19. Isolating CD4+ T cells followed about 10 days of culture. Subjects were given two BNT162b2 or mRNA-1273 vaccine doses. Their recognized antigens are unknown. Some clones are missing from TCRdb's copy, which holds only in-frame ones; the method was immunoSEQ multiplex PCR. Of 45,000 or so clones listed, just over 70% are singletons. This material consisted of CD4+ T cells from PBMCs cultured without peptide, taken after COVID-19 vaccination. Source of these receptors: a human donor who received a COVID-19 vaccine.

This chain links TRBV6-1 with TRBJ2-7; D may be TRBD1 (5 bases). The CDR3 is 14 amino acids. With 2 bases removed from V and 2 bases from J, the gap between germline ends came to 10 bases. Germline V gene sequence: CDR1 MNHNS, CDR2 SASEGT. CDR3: CASSEIKGTYEQYF. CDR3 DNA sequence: TGTGCCAGCAGTGAAATTAAGGGGACCTACGAGCAGTACTTC.

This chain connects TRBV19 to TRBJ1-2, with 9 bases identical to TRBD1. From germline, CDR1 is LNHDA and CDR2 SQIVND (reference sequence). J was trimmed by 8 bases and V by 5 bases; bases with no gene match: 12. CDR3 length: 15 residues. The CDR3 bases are TGTGCCAGTAGTTTCACTAACACAGGGGGCGGAGGCTACACCTTC. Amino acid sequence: CASSFTNTGGGGYTF.